These T cell receptor beta chains were read from a single sample in a study of blood T cell repertoires in COVID-19. Sequencing used immunoSEQ multiplex PCR; TCRdb keeps in-frame clones, though not all of them. The repertoire holds roughly 250,000 clones, with 65% to 80% as singletons. Sequences were obtained from peripheral blood. Receptor source: a woman in her thirties or forties with active or convalescent COVID-19. Each CDR3 is given with its conserved first and last residue. A D gene is named only where the DNA matches it firmly. Clone size appears in some rows only: once, few, many, or a class for an expanded clone.

d_call: .
v_call: TRBV6-6
clone_size: .
j_call: TRBJ1-5
cdr3_nt: TGTGCCAGCGGACAGTTGAATAGCAATCAGCCCCAGCATTTT
cdr3_aa: CASGQLNSNQPQHF

d_call: .
v_call: TRBV27
clone_size: few
j_call: TRBJ1-1
cdr3_nt: TGTGCCAGCAGTTGGACAGAGAACACTGAAGCTTTCTTT
cdr3_aa: CASSWTENTEAFF

d_call: .
v_call: TRBV11-3
clone_size: .
j_call: TRBJ2-2
cdr3_nt: TGTGCCAGCAGCTTAATGGGCGGGGAAACCGGGGAGCTGTTTTTT
cdr3_aa: CASSLMGGETGELFF

d_call: .
v_call: TRBV4-1
clone_size: .
j_call: TRBJ1-1
cdr3_nt: TGCGCCAGCAGCCTAGACAGGACAATTCCTCCTGAAGCTTTCTTT
cdr3_aa: CASSLDRTIPPEAFF

d_call: TRBD2
v_call: TRBV15
clone_size: few
j_call: TRBJ2-1
cdr3_nt: TGTGCCACCAGCCCTGGGACTAGCGGGTACAATGAGCAGTTCTTC
cdr3_aa: CATSPGTSGYNEQFF

d_call: .
v_call: TRBV2
clone_size: .
j_call: TRBJ1-6
cdr3_nt: TGTGCCAGCACCTCAAGCGGGACCCACCCTTCACCCCTCCACTTT
cdr3_aa: CASTSSGTHPSPLHF

d_call: .
v_call: TRBV30
clone_size: .
j_call: TRBJ1-1
cdr3_nt: TGTGCTTCGACAGGCCAGAACACTGAAGCTTTCTTT
cdr3_aa: CASTGQNTEAFF

d_call: .
v_call: TRBV19
clone_size: .
j_call: TRBJ1-5
cdr3_nt: TGTGCCAGTAGTATAGAACAGCTTCAGCCCCAGCATTTT
cdr3_aa: CASSIEQLQPQHF

d_call: TRBD2
v_call: TRBV28
clone_size: .
j_call: TRBJ2-1
cdr3_nt: TGTGCCAGCAGGGTTTCTAGCGGGGGGAATGAGCAGTTCTTC
cdr3_aa: CASRVSSGGNEQFF

d_call: .
v_call: TRBV5-1
clone_size: .
j_call: TRBJ2-7
cdr3_nt: TGCGCCAGCAGCTTGGCCCCACATGGTATGAGGCTATACTACGAGCAGTACTTC
cdr3_aa: CASSLAPHGMRLYYEQYF

d_call: .
v_call: TRBV5-1
clone_size: .
j_call: TRBJ2-5
cdr3_nt: TGCGCCAGTTACGCGGGAATAACAAGAGAGACCCAGTACTTC
cdr3_aa: CASYAGITRETQYF

d_call: TRBD2
v_call: TRBV7-2
clone_size: .
j_call: TRBJ2-3
cdr3_nt: TGTGCCAGCAGCTTAGACCCAGCGGGGTTCACAGATACGCAGTATTTT
cdr3_aa: CASSLDPAGFTDTQYF

d_call: .
v_call: TRBV11-2
clone_size: .
j_call: TRBJ2-3
cdr3_nt: TGTGCCAGCAGCTTAGTAGGTCTAGCGCGCGCAGATACGCAGTATTTT
cdr3_aa: CASSLVGLARADTQYF

d_call: .
v_call: TRBV5-1
clone_size: .
j_call: TRBJ2-3
cdr3_nt: TGCGCCAGCAGCTTGGGTAGCCTGACCCACGATACGCAGTATTTT
cdr3_aa: CASSLGSLTHDTQYF

d_call: TRBD1
v_call: TRBV5-1
clone_size: .
j_call: TRBJ2-1
cdr3_nt: TGCGCCAGCAGCCCCGGGGACAGAAATGAGCAGTTCTTC
cdr3_aa: CASSPGDRNEQFF

d_call: .
v_call: TRBV12-3/TRBV12-4
clone_size: .
j_call: TRBJ1-2
cdr3_nt: TGTGCCAGCAGTCCGGACAGAAAATATGGCTACACCTTC
cdr3_aa: CASSPDRKYGYTF

d_call: .
v_call: TRBV11-3
clone_size: .
j_call: TRBJ2-1
cdr3_nt: TGTGCCAGCAGCTTCGGCCCTCCTAGCCACAATGAGCAGTTCTTC
cdr3_aa: CASSFGPPSHNEQFF

d_call: .
v_call: TRBV5-1
clone_size: .
j_call: TRBJ1-1
cdr3_nt: TGCGCCAGCAGCTTGGAACAGGGCACTGAAGCTTTCTTT
cdr3_aa: CASSLEQGTEAFF

d_call: TRBD1
v_call: TRBV3-1/TRBV3-2
clone_size: .
j_call: TRBJ1-4
cdr3_nt: TGTGCCAGCAGCTTACAGGGGGGATCTAATGAAAAACTGTTTTTT
cdr3_aa: CASSLQGGSNEKLFF

d_call: .
v_call: TRBV30
clone_size: .
j_call: TRBJ1-3
cdr3_nt: TGTGCCTGGAGTGTAATCGCGGGCTCTGGAAACACCATATATTTT
cdr3_aa: CAWSVIAGSGNTIYF

d_call: .
v_call: TRBV5-1
clone_size: .
j_call: TRBJ1-4
cdr3_nt: TGCGCCAGCAGAGCCGGAGACCCAACTAATGAAAAACTGTTTTTT
cdr3_aa: CASRAGDPTNEKLFF

d_call: TRBD1
v_call: TRBV6-1
clone_size: .
j_call: TRBJ1-2
cdr3_nt: TGTGCCAGCAGTGAACCGGGACAGGGGGCCTTAAACTATGGCTACACCTTC
cdr3_aa: CASSEPGQGALNYGYTF

d_call: TRBD1
v_call: TRBV6-6
clone_size: once
j_call: TRBJ2-7
cdr3_nt: TGTGCCAGCCGGGACAGCCTTAGCTCCTACGAGCAGTACTTC
cdr3_aa: CASRDSLSSYEQYF

d_call: TRBD2
v_call: TRBV3-1/TRBV3-2
clone_size: .
j_call: TRBJ2-7
cdr3_nt: TGTGCCAGCAGCCAAGCTCCCGGGACTAGCCTATCCTACGAGCAGTACTTC
cdr3_aa: CASSQAPGTSLSYEQYF

d_call: TRBD2
v_call: TRBV6-6
clone_size: once
j_call: TRBJ2-1
cdr3_nt: TGTGCCAGCAGTTCGTCCGGGACTAGCGGGGGTTCTCAGTTCTTC
cdr3_aa: CASSSSGTSGGSQFF

d_call: .
v_call: TRBV6-1
clone_size: .
j_call: TRBJ2-1
cdr3_nt: TGTGCCAGCAGTGACCTAGACAGCCGCTCCTACAATGAGCAGTTCTTC
cdr3_aa: CASSDLDSRSYNEQFF

d_call: .
v_call: TRBV30
clone_size: .
j_call: TRBJ1-1
cdr3_nt: TGTGCCTGGGGTTCCGGGGGTGGAACTGAAGCTTTCTTT
cdr3_aa: CAWGSGGGTEAFF

d_call: .
v_call: TRBV9
clone_size: .
j_call: TRBJ1-2
cdr3_nt: TGTGCCAGCAGCGAGACTCGGGAACAGTCCCCTGCCGGCTACACCTTC
cdr3_aa: CASSETREQSPAGYTF

d_call: .
v_call: TRBV19
clone_size: .
j_call: TRBJ2-1
cdr3_nt: TGTGCCAGTAGTATAGGACTCGAGCAGTTCTTC
cdr3_aa: CASSIGLEQFF

d_call: .
v_call: TRBV5-4
clone_size: .
j_call: TRBJ1-2
cdr3_nt: TGTGCCAGCAGCCTACTACAGGATTACTATGGCTACACCTTC
cdr3_aa: CASSLLQDYYGYTF

d_call: TRBD1
v_call: TRBV2
clone_size: few
j_call: TRBJ1-1
cdr3_nt: TGTGCCGGCGGACAGGGGGTAACTGAAGCTTTCTTT
cdr3_aa: CAGGQGVTEAFF

d_call: .
v_call: TRBV9
clone_size: few
j_call: TRBJ1-2
cdr3_nt: TGTGCCAGCAGCGTAGATTCAGCGTCATATGGCTACACCTTC
cdr3_aa: CASSVDSASYGYTF

d_call: .
v_call: TRBV5-1
clone_size: .
j_call: TRBJ1-3
cdr3_nt: TGCGCCAGCAGCCTAGGACAGGGAAACACCATATATTTT
cdr3_aa: CASSLGQGNTIYF

d_call: .
v_call: TRBV15
clone_size: once
j_call: TRBJ1-1
cdr3_nt: TGTGCCACCAGCAGAGGGGGGGGGCGGACTGAAGCTTTCTTT
cdr3_aa: CATSRGGGRTEAFF

d_call: .
v_call: TRBV7-2
clone_size: .
j_call: TRBJ2-3
cdr3_nt: TGTGCCAGCAGCTCCGATCTAATCACAGATACGCAGTATTTT
cdr3_aa: CASSSDLITDTQYF

d_call: .
v_call: TRBV27
clone_size: once
j_call: TRBJ1-2
cdr3_nt: TGTGCCAGCAGTGCAGGAGGGAGGAACTATGGCTACACCTTC
cdr3_aa: CASSAGGRNYGYTF

d_call: TRBD2
v_call: TRBV5-1
clone_size: .
j_call: TRBJ2-5
cdr3_nt: TGCGCCAGCAGCTTAGGACTAGTGACCTACCGAATCCAAGAGACCCAGTACTTC
cdr3_aa: CASSLGLVTYRIQETQYF

d_call: .
v_call: TRBV11-2
clone_size: .
j_call: TRBJ1-1
cdr3_nt: TGTGCCAGCAGCTTAACGGGCAGGGAAGGCACTGAAGCTTTCTTT
cdr3_aa: CASSLTGREGTEAFF

d_call: .
v_call: TRBV27
clone_size: .
j_call: TRBJ2-7
cdr3_nt: TGTGCCAGCAGTAGAAGGGAAGGAGGGACCTACGAGCAGTACTTC
cdr3_aa: CASSRREGGTYEQYF

d_call: .
v_call: TRBV9
clone_size: .
j_call: TRBJ1-3
cdr3_nt: TGTGCCAGCAGCGCGGGGAGGGGGTACTCTGGAAACACCATATATTTT
cdr3_aa: CASSAGRGYSGNTIYF

d_call: .
v_call: TRBV19
clone_size: .
j_call: TRBJ2-1
cdr3_nt: TGTGCCAGTAGTCTCCAAGGACTGTCCTCCTACAATGAGCAGTTCTTC
cdr3_aa: CASSLQGLSSYNEQFF

d_call: .
v_call: TRBV30
clone_size: few
j_call: TRBJ2-2
cdr3_nt: TGTGCCTGGAGTTACAGGGACACCGGGGAGCTGTTTTTT
cdr3_aa: CAWSYRDTGELFF

d_call: TRBD1
v_call: TRBV6-5
clone_size: .
j_call: TRBJ1-1
cdr3_nt: TGTGCCAGCAGTCCACAGGGGCCTGAAGCTTTCTTT
cdr3_aa: CASSPQGPEAFF

d_call: .
v_call: TRBV5-5
clone_size: .
j_call: TRBJ2-5
cdr3_nt: TGTGCCAGCAGCTTGGTTCCGGGGCAAGAGACCCAGTACTTC
cdr3_aa: CASSLVPGQETQYF

d_call: .
v_call: TRBV5-6
clone_size: .
j_call: TRBJ1-3
cdr3_nt: TGTGCCAGCAGCTACGGTGGAAACACCATATATTTT
cdr3_aa: CASSYGGNTIYF

d_call: TRBD1
v_call: TRBV6-6
clone_size: .
j_call: TRBJ1-1
cdr3_nt: TGTGCCAGCAGGAACAGGGGGGACACTGAAGCTTTCTTT
cdr3_aa: CASRNRGDTEAFF

d_call: TRBD1
v_call: TRBV5-6
clone_size: .
j_call: TRBJ1-1
cdr3_nt: TGTGCCAGCAGCTTAAGGGGGACAGGGGCCCGTCTGGGGGCTTTCTTT
cdr3_aa: CASSLRGTGARLGAFF

d_call: .
v_call: TRBV2
clone_size: .
j_call: TRBJ2-3
cdr3_nt: TGTGCCAGCATCTGGCGCGGGGGCCTCACAGATACGCAGTATTTT
cdr3_aa: CASIWRGGLTDTQYF

d_call: .
v_call: TRBV19
clone_size: few
j_call: TRBJ2-2
cdr3_nt: TGTGCCAGTACCAGGTTGACCGGGGAGCTGTTTTTT
cdr3_aa: CASTRLTGELFF

d_call: TRBD1
v_call: TRBV30
clone_size: few
j_call: TRBJ1-2
cdr3_nt: TGTGCCAGGGGACAGGGGGTGAGCTACACCTTC
cdr3_aa: CARGQGVSYTF

d_call: TRBD2
v_call: TRBV3-1/TRBV3-2
clone_size: .
j_call: TRBJ2-7
cdr3_nt: TGTGCCAGCAGCCGACTAGCGGGTTCCGAGCAGTACTTC
cdr3_aa: CASSRLAGSEQYF

d_call: .
v_call: TRBV12-5
clone_size: .
j_call: TRBJ1-1
cdr3_nt: TGTGCTAGTGCCGGCAGCCAGGGTACTGAAGCTTTCTTT
cdr3_aa: CASAGSQGTEAFF

d_call: TRBD1
v_call: TRBV5-1
clone_size: .
j_call: TRBJ1-2
cdr3_nt: TGCGCCAGCAGCTTAGGACAGGCAGTTTATGGCTACACCTTC
cdr3_aa: CASSLGQAVYGYTF

d_call: .
v_call: TRBV7-2
clone_size: .
j_call: TRBJ2-1
cdr3_nt: TGTGCCAGCAGCCTAGGGAGAGACAATGAGCAGTTCTTC
cdr3_aa: CASSLGRDNEQFF

d_call: .
v_call: TRBV5-1
clone_size: .
j_call: TRBJ1-3
cdr3_nt: TGCGCCAGCAGCTTAACGTCGGCTGGAAACACCATATATTTT
cdr3_aa: CASSLTSAGNTIYF